The 19 T cell receptor beta chains reported below all come from one sample, sequenced in a study of blood T cell repertoires in COVID-19. Data came from immunoSEQ multiplex PCR; TCRdb stores just in-frame clones and leaves some out. The profile covers around 99,000 clones, with approximately 81% appearing a single time and 4% to 5.5% taken by the ten largest. Sequenced material: peripheral blood. These TCRs come from a human donor in a cohort sampled during active COVID-19.

This clone was counted only a few times. The chain employs TRBV9 and TRBJ2-7; TRBD2 aligns across 7 bases. The germline V gene encodes CDR1 SGDLS and CDR2 YYNGEE. V lost 4 bases to trimming and J lost 4 bases; unmatched junction nucleotides: 14. The CDR3 covers 16 residues. CDR3 sequence: CASSPLRREGRYEQYV. The CDR3 nucleotides are TGTGCCAGCAGCCCCCTGAGGAGGGAGGGCAGGTACGAGCAGTACGTC.

This chain connects TRBV10-3 to TRBJ1-1; TRBD1 aligns across 10 bases. CDR1 and CDR2 (germline): ENHRY, SYGVKD. This CDR3 is 14 amino acids long. The V and J ends lost 6 bases and 4 bases, in that order; junction bases with no gene match: 5. CDR3 sequence: CAIRDRGRSTEAFF. The CDR3 bases are TGTGCCATCAGAGACAGGGGGCGAAGCACTGAAGCTTTCTTT.

The chain is built from TRBV4-1 and TRBJ2-2; D uncertain. The germline V gene encodes CDR1 MGHRA and CDR2 YSYEKL. V lost 1 base and J 6 bases, leaving 6 bases between the germline ends. CDR3 length: 13 residues. As DNA, the CDR3 is TGCGCCAGCAGCCAAGCCAGCGCCGGGGAGCTGTTTTTT. As protein: CASSQASAGELFF.

About this clone itself: A junction boundary mismatches the germline segment, possibly from a read error. The V gene is TRBV18, the J gene TRBJ2-1, with 9 bases aligning to TRBD2. Per germline, CDR1 KGHSH and CDR2 LQKENI. The CDR3 has 14 amino acids. CDR3 sequence (DNA): TGTGCCAGCTCACCAAAGCGGGGGGTATATGAACAGTTCTTC. Protein sequence: CASSPKRGVYEQFF.

The chain recombines TRBV25-1 with TRBJ2-5, with TRBD2 matching over 7 bases. Germline CDR1 is MGHDK and CDR2 is SYGVNS. This CDR3 comprises 17 residues. The V gene end was trimmed by 5 bases and the J gene end by 2 bases; junction bases not matched to a gene: 14. CDR3 amino acids: CASSLGVTRENQETQYF. CDR3 DNA sequence: TGTGCCAGCAGTCTGGGGGTGACGCGGGAGAATCAAGAGACCCAGTACTTC.

The rearrangement links TRBV29-1 to TRBJ2-7, with D perhaps matching TRBD2 (5 bases). The germline V gene encodes CDR1 SQVTM and CDR2 ANQGSEA. The CDR3 sequence is 16 residues long. Trimming cost V 4 bases and J 0 bases, with 19 bases left between them. Here the CDR3 DNA reads TGCAGCGTTGTGGACTCCTTAAAGGGAAGCTCCTACGAGCAGTACTTC. This gives the protein CSVVDSLKGSSYEQYF.

The CDR3 is CASSLARTVAKNIQYF. The DNA of the CDR3 is TGTGCCAGCAGCTTAGCAAGGACAGTAGCCAAAAACATTCAGTACTTC. The V and J genes are TRBV7-8 and TRBJ2-4; a possible D gene is TRBD1 (6 bases). Germline CDR1 reads SGHVS; CDR2 reads FQNEAQ. V was cut by 0 bases and J by 0 bases, with 9 bases left in between. This CDR3 spans 16 amino acids.

V and J are TRBV11-3 and TRBJ2-2, with 10 bases fitting TRBD2. From germline, CDR1 is SGHNT and CDR2 YENEEA. This CDR3 contains 16 residues. With 4 bases clipped from V and 0 bases from J, the junction kept 2 bases outside the gene matches. This CDR3 reads CASSSGTSANTGELFF. For the CDR3, the DNA is TGTGCCAGCAGCTCCGGGACTAGCGCGAACACCGGGGAGCTGTTTTTT. Based on the CDR3 plus reference TRBV11-3 and TRBJ2-2, the full variable domain is EAGVVQSPRYKIIEKKQPVAFWCNPISGHNTLYWYLQNLGQGPELLIRYENEEAVDDSQLPKDRFSAERLKGVDSTLKIQPAELGDSAVYLCASSSGTSANTGELFFGEGSRLTVL.

The V and J genes are TRBV27 and TRBJ1-1; D perhaps matches TRBD1 (6 bases). V lost 6 bases to trimming and J lost 0 bases, with 17 bases between them. The CDR3 consists of 16 residues. CDR1 and CDR2 (germline): MNHEY, SMNVEV (reference sequence). The CDR3 reads CASSYQSTGLNTEAFF. The CDR3 nucleotides read TGTGCCAGCAGCTATCAATCGACAGGTCTGAACACTGAAGCTTTCTTT.

The V and J genes are TRBV6-4 and TRBJ1-1; 9 nucleotides agree with TRBD1. This CDR3 spans 13 amino acids. CDR1 and CDR2 from the germline V gene are MRHNA and SNTAGT. Losses at the gene ends were 7 bases for V and 5 bases for J; bases not matched to a gene: 5. CDR3 bases: TGTGCCAGCAAAGGACAGGGGCGGACTGAAGCTTTCTTT. Its protein product is CASKGQGRTEAFF.

The chain couples TRBV5-1 to TRBJ2-7, with D tentatively TRBD1 (6 bases). The CDR3 spans 13 residues. Germline V CDR1 and CDR2: SGHRS, YFSETQ. Trimming removed 4 bases from V and 3 bases from J, with 11 bases in between. Here the CDR3 reads CASSTGQNYEQYF. CDR3 in DNA: TGCGCCAGCAGCACCGGACAGAACTACGAGCAGTACTTC. Variable domain in full (rest from reference TRBV5-1 and TRBJ2-7): KAGVTQTPRYLIKTRGQQVTLSCSPISGHRSVSWYQQTPGQGLQFLFEYFSETQRNKGNFPGRFSGRQFSNSRSEMNVSTLELGDSALYLCASSTGQNYEQYFGPGTRLTVT.

The chain carries TRBV28 and TRBJ1-5; maybe TRBD1 (5 bases). The germline gives CDR1 MDHEN, CDR2 SYDVKM. The CDR3 sequence is 15 residues long. The ends were cut back, 2 bases at V and 4 bases at J, with 12 bases in the middle. This CDR3 is CASSLSLGGNQPQHF. CDR3 DNA: TGTGCCAGCAGTTTAAGTCTGGGGGGAAATCAGCCCCAGCATTTT.

This CDR3 reads CASSLVGVEKLFF. In DNA, the CDR3 is TGTGCCAGCAGTTTAGTAGGGGTTGAAAAACTGTTTTTT. This rearrangement joins TRBV27 to TRBJ1-4; TRBD1 might be the D (5 bases). V lost 2 bases, J lost 7 bases, and 8 bases lay in between. Germline assignment: CDR1 MNHEY and CDR2 SMNVEV (reference sequence). CDR3 length: 13 residues.

As DNA, the CDR3 is TGCGCCAGCAGCTTGGATTGGGGCCTTAGTCAGCCCCAGCATTTT. It codes for CASSLDWGLSQPQHF. The chain couples TRBV5-1 to TRBJ1-5; maybe TRBD1 (5 bases). Germline V gives CDR1 SGHRS, CDR2 YFSETQ. Trimming left V 0 bases short and J 6 bases short, with 13 bases between. The CDR3 is 15 residues long.

The CDR3 sequence is CASSQGGPSSGANVLTF. Written as DNA, the CDR3 is TGTGCCAGCAGCCAAGGGGGCCCGAGCTCTGGGGCCAACGTCCTGACTTTC. The gene calls are TRBV7-9 and TRBJ2-6; 7 nucleotides align to TRBD1. With V trimmed by 5 bases and J by 0 bases, 7 bases remained unmatched. This CDR3 comprises 17 residues. Germline V gene lookup returns CDR1 SEHNR and CDR2 FQNEAQ (reference sequence).

The rearrangement links TRBV29-1 to TRBJ2-7, with D perhaps TRBD1 (5 bases). The V end lost 6 bases, the J end lost 4 bases, and 13 bases lay between the germline ends. CDR1 SQVTM and CDR2 ANQGSEA come from the germline V gene. This CDR3 is 12 amino acids long. CDR3 sequence reads: CSVDEDNYEQYV. As DNA, the CDR3 is TGCAGCGTCGACGAGGACAATTACGAGCAGTACGTC.

This chain uses TRBV28 with TRBJ2-7, with TRBD2 matching over 11 bases. The V gene end was trimmed by 7 bases and the J gene end by 3 bases; junction bases not matched to a gene: 11. Germline CDR1 and CDR2: MDHEN and SYDVKM. CDR3 size: 16 residues. The CDR3 sequence: CASKPEFSGRGYEQYF. The DNA for the CDR3 is TGTGCCAGCAAACCTGAGTTTAGCGGGAGGGGCTACGAGCAGTACTTC.

This chain connects TRBV7-2 to TRBJ2-7; 8 bases map to TRBD2. Per germline, CDR1 SGHTA and CDR2 FQGNSA. CDR3 size: 15 residues. V shed 4 bases and J 4 bases; nucleotides not matched to a gene: 9. CDR3 loop: CASSSKREKEYEQYV. For the CDR3, the DNA is TGTGCCAGCAGCTCCAAGCGGGAGAAGGAGTACGAGCAGTACGTC.

CDR3 sequence: CASSQDLDSRYLDTQYF. The CDR3 DNA is TGCGCCAGCAGCCAAGATTTGGACTCACGATACTTAGATACGCAGTATTTT. The chain recombines TRBV4-1 with TRBJ2-3; D is perhaps TRBD2 (5 bases). The CDR3 is made up of 17 amino acids. Germline assignment: CDR1 MGHRA and CDR2 YSYEKL. The V end lost 0 bases, the J end lost 5 bases, and 18 bases lay between the germline ends.